This T cell receptor beta chain was captured by sequencing in a study of cytomegalovirus exposure and HLA in healthy donors. Points on this clone: Its specificity is not known.

General study results and limits: Earlier analysis found most TCR beta V segments productive about 90% or about 30% of the time. The authors confirmed in vitro that three CMV-associated chains were specific for CMV antigens.

The CDR3 loop spans 15 amino acids. The germline V gene encodes CDR1 SGHAT and CDR2 FQNNGV. The V end lost 5 bases, the J end lost 3 bases, and 13 bases lay between the germline ends. PCR primers comprised 60 Vbeta and 13 Jbeta primers. In the original workflow: In a later analysis, 8.5 million to 14 million of 60 million to 80 million unique beta chains occurred in at least two donors. This table comes from immunoSEQ multiplex PCR, and its TCRdb copy is limited to in-frame clones, with some not included. V, J and clone size were drawn from that table, and D and trimming were deduced from the DNA. The top ten hold roughly 5.2% of the sample, which has some 150,000 clones, around nine tenths seen once.

This chain connects TRBV11-2 to TRBJ2-2; D remains ambiguous. The origin of this receptor is a woman aged 30 to 39 in good health and CMV-seronegative. Input material: PBMCs. This chain's CDR3 is CASSERHRDTGELFF. In nucleotides, the CDR3 is TGTGCCAGCAGCGAGAGGCACCGGGACACCGGGGAGCTGTTTTTT.